The T cell receptor (beta chain) under discussion was sequenced for a study of blood T cells in healthy people across ages. Germline CDR1 SGHTA, CDR2 FQGNSA. The CDR3 length is 15 residues. The V gene end was trimmed by 2 bases and the J gene end by 2 bases; junction bases not matched to a gene: 2. At least 6 micrograms of total RNA were extracted per sample. Next came a second PCR, run for about 7 to 12 cycles, which used a sample-barcoded 5' primer along with a J-beta primer mix. TCRdb re-called the 5' RACE reads through MiXCR, storing one row per CDR3 protein. The table includes more than 900,000 distinct CDR3 sequences, about 28% detected once. Study conclusions and caveats: Total diversity from one million sequenced T cells was likely underestimated. Researchers report that TCR beta diversity correlated strongly with naive T cell percentage.

This clonotype has more than one count but fewer than ten. Its matching antigen is unknown. A further study also used this sample, focusing on T cells of mothers and their children.

Material: blood. This TCR was sampled from a woman aged 40-49 years in good health. The rearrangement joins TRBV7-2 to TRBJ1-3; TRBD1 matches at 8 bases. The CDR3: CASSLSRGPGNTIYF. In nucleotides, the CDR3 is TGTGCCAGCAGCTTAAGCAGGGGGCCTGGAAACACCATATATTTT.